This T cell receptor beta chain was recovered during a study of tumor-infiltrating lymphocytes in primary liver carcinoma (dated by TCRdb to about 2017). At the level of the whole study: Hepatocellular carcinoma (four) or combined HCC and intrahepatic cholangiocarcinoma (one) was present in the five patients, who were three men and two women aged 30 to 69 years. A total of roughly 35 specimens from 5 patients underwent TCRbeta repertoire sequencing, comprising around 25 tumor regions, 5 adjacent noncancerous liver tissues and 5 peripheral blood samples. Roughly 3.5 to 7.5 million productive TCRbeta reads were obtained per sample, and no significant difference in read depth was found between tissue types. Across five regions of each liver tumor, along with adjacent normal tissue and blood, the study brought together TCRbeta repertoire sequencing, expression microarrays and whole-exome sequencing. Repertoires from technical replicates were highly reproducible, with mean shared-clone rates about 0.86 and correlation coefficients above 0.95. Agilent mRNA microarray profiling was performed on the 20 to 25 tumor region samples to relate TCRbeta repertoire diversity to the local molecular phenotype. The five patients had tumors of stage T1-T3 N0M0, with maximum diameters ranging from about 4 to 11 cm.

TCRbeta-specific cDNA was reverse-transcribed from roughly 500 ng total RNA using a constant-region primer and ProtoScript II reverse transcriptase. Three nested multiplex PCR rounds, following a slightly modified ARM-PCR procedure, were used to build the TCRbeta libraries. The first two PCR rounds used multiplex TRBV1-TRBV30 forward primers with a Cbeta reverse primer, each for approximately 10 cycles. A final 25-cycle PCR with Deep VentR polymerase added sample barcodes and Illumina adapters. Before sequencing, amplicons of 200-500 bp were purified from gel using a QIAquick gel extraction kit. An Illumina HiSeq 2500 was used to sequence the TCRbeta amplicons, generating 250-bp paired-end reads. Concerning the study's data processing: To recover full CDR3 sequences, reads were quality-trimmed using Trimmomatic v0.33 and paired reads were then merged using FLASH v1.2.11. MiGEC v1.2.1b assigned V, D and J germline segments to the rearranged TCRbeta sequences. Clonotype statistics and Shannon-Wiener diversity indices were computed with VDJtools v1.0.0. To cut down on sampling bias, every analysis after diversity analysis relied on just the 250 most abundant clonotypes from each sample. The public reads were reprocessed in TCRdb via fastp at Q25 and MiXCR, keeping in-frame beta chains. Rows merge per CDR3 protein into single entries with the most common DNA and genes. Clone size and V and J calls follow TCRdb, not the original study. This sample is represented by about 78,000 distinct CDR3 sequences; roughly two thirds of them were singletons. In total, the top ten clones hold approximately 13% of the sample.

Both ends counted, the CDR3 spans 18 residues. Solely the CDR3 DNA is kept, with 54 bases framed from the first base. From the germline V gene, CDR1 is MGHRA and CDR2 is YSYEKL. V is reduced by 0 bases and J by 8 bases, leaving a spacing of 22 bases between them. Total RNA and DNA were co-extracted from approximately 20-30 mg of bulk tissue with the AllPrep DNA/RNA mini kit, without cell sorting. Between late 2015 and March 2016, a handful of patients in China with histopathologically diagnosed primary liver carcinoma had surgical resection. At the time of sampling, the patients were treatment-naive and had chronic HBV infection. Five spatially separated regions were sampled from each tumor: the superior, inferior, left-lateral and right-lateral poles, plus the tumor centre. Histological examination found more than 80% viable tumor cells in every tumor sample. Pieces of fresh tumor and adjacent tissue were cut in half, with one half kept in RNAlater at -80 degrees C and the other half sent for histology.

Points on this clonotype: No cognate antigen has been identified for it. The conserved final phenylalanine or tryptophan is absent from the CDR3, which likely points to a read error.

Points the paper makes about the study in general: Since the samples were bulk and unsorted, there was no way to compare CD4+ and CD8+ T cell repertoires. Because only the TCR beta chain was sequenced and unpaired alpha chains were not captured, true repertoire diversity is likely underestimated. Only 4 or 5 patients were included in the study, and the authors note that the findings should be validated in a larger study. Just about 7.5-25% of top clones turned up in all five regions of a tumor, which suggests spatial heterogeneity among tumor-infiltrating T cells. Pairs of tumor regions showed greater repertoire overlap (mean around 36%) than tumor-adjacent pairs (roughly 17%) or tumor-blood pairs (approximately 15%), which is consistent with antigen-driven expansion. The top 250 clones accounted for a significantly greater share of the repertoire in tumors than in blood (p = 0.039).

The sequenced sample was liver tumor tissue from sampling region 4. The cell subset or site label, as the study defines it: tumor region T4, right-lateral pole. The chain joins TRBV4-1 to TRBJ1-4; the D region possibly corresponds to TRBD1 (6 bases align). The clonotype originates from a woman aged 55 to 70 with primary liver carcinoma and hepatitis B virus infection. The encoded CDR3 is CASSQEEGRGNRQEKLFL. The DNA reads TGCGCCAGCAGCCAAGAAGAGGGGAGGGGGAATCGGCAAGAAAAACTGTTTCTT.